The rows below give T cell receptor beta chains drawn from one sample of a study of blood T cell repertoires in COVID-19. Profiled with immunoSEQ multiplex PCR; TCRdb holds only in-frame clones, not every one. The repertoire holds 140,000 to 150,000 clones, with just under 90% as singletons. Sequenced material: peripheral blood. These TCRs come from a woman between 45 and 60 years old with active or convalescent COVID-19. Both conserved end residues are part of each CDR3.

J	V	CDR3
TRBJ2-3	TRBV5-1	CASSPTSGADTQYF
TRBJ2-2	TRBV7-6	CASSLSGGGGTGELFF
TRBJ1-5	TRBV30	CAWSELYSNQPQHF
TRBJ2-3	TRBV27	CASSTLAGVTDTQYF
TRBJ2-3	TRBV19	CASRTSGDTQYF
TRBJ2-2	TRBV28	CASSPAAGAGELFF
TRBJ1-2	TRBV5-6	CASSSAGYGYTF
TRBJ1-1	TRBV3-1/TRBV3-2	CASSQGLRDTEAFF
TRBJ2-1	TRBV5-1	CASSDTRREQFF
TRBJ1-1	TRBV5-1	CASSLNSLNTEAFF
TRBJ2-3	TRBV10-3	CAIMRADTQYF
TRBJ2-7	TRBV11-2	CASSLRASSGAHEQYF
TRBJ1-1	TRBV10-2	CASSGGQGAPMNTEAFF
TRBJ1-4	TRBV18	CATRDRQANEKLFF
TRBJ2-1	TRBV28	CASSLMGASGFYNEQFF
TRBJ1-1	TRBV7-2	CASSLTRVDDEAFF